A single sample gave rise to the 12 T cell receptor beta chains below, sequenced in a study of blood T cell repertoires in COVID-19 (dated by TCRdb to about 2020). The receptor library was made with the immunoSEQ multiplex PCR assay. This is the immuneACCESS table as TCRdb keeps it, with only in-frame sequences that have V and J called. A part of the clones is gone; compared with another copy, unresolved V genes explain less than half, and the rest is unexplained. Present in this sample are around 370,000 clones, about 90% of which were seen just once. The ten largest make up more than 5% of the sample. The sequenced material came from peripheral blood. These receptors all stem from a woman aged 45-60 years with COVID-19, enrolled during active disease.

The DNA of the CDR3 is TGTGCCAGCAGCTTAGGATACTCTAGCGGGAACACAGATACGCAGTATTTT. This translates into CASSLGYSSGNTDTQYF. The genes are TRBV7-9 and TRBJ2-3, with 9 bases that match TRBD2. Germline lookup yields CDR1 SEHNR and CDR2 FQNEAQ (reference sequence). V was pared by 1 base and J by 2 bases, with 7 bases of the junction left unmatched. The CDR3 runs 17 residues.

This clone occurred a few times. The chain combines TRBV6-2 or TRBV6-3 with TRBJ2-1; 8 nucleotides agree with TRBD1. This CDR3 contains 15 residues. Trimming took 6 bases from V and 0 from J; bases not matched to a gene: 4. Germline values: CDR1 MNHEY, CDR2 SVGEGT. CDR3 DNA sequence: TGTGCCAGCAGCAGGACAGGGAGCTCCTACAATGAGCAGTTCTTC. It encodes CASSRTGSSYNEQFF.

This clone was found once. The genes are TRBV2 and TRBJ2-1; 10 nucleotides align to TRBD1. The CDR3 consists of 15 residues. The germline CDR1 and CDR2 sequences are SNHLY and FYNNEI. V was clipped by 6 bases and J by 4 bases; unmatched bases: 6. DNA for the CDR3: TGTGCCAGCAGACCCGGGACAGGGGATTACAATGAGCAGTTCTTC. Translation gives CASRPGTGDYNEQFF.

V gene TRBV11-2 combines with J gene TRBJ2-2, with 9 bases matching TRBD1. Germline V gives CDR1 SGHAT, CDR2 FQNNGV. Trimming removed 7 bases from V and 1 base from J; junction bases left unmatched: 16. This CDR3 comprises 19 residues. In DNA, the CDR3 is TGTGCCAGCACCCTACCACTGGGACAGGGTGGATTGAACACCGGGGAGCTGTTTTTT. This translates into CASTLPLGQGGLNTGELFF.

The chain combines TRBV18 with TRBJ2-6; TRBD1 aligns across 8 bases. Germline CDR1 KGHSH, CDR2 LQKENI. Trimming cost V 4 bases and J 2 bases; bases outside gene matches: 1. The CDR3 loop spans 15 amino acids. The CDR3 loop is CASSQQGAGANVLTF. The CDR3 nucleotides are TGTGCCAGCTCACAACAGGGGGCTGGGGCCAACGTCCTGACTTTC.

This chain uses TRBV6-5 with TRBJ2-1; TRBD1 is a possible D gene (5 bases). Per germline, CDR1 MNHEY and CDR2 SVGAGI. Trimming took off 8 bases at V and 9 bases at J, with 14 bases between the two ends. The CDR3 has 12 residues. The CDR3 sequence is CASSPGRGEQFF. In DNA, the CDR3 is TGTGCCAGCTCCCCCGGTAGGGGTGAGCAGTTCTTC.

The gene calls are TRBV27 and TRBJ1-6, with 7 bases identical to TRBD1. CDR1 MNHEY and CDR2 SMNVEV come from the germline V gene (reference sequence). Trimming removed 7 bases from V and 8 bases from J; junction bases left unmatched: 2. This CDR3 comprises 12 residues. The CDR3 region has the DNA TGTGCCAGCAAACAGGGGCATTCACCCCTCCACTTT. It yields the protein CASKQGHSPLHF.

The CDR3 loop is CAMGGPGEGTYEQYF. The CDR3 DNA follows: TGTGCCATGGGCGGCCCTGGGGAGGGCACCTACGAGCAGTACTTC. The rearrangement links TRBV10-3 to TRBJ2-7; 7 nucleotides match TRBD2. Looked up from germline, CDR1 is ENHRY and CDR2 is SYGVKD. V trimming: 9 bases; J trimming: 2 bases; junction bases outside the gene matches: 13. The CDR3 covers 15 residues.

This rearrangement joins TRBV27 to TRBJ1-1, with TRBD1 matching 9 bases. Trimming cost V 7 bases and J 5 bases; bases outside gene matches: 5. This CDR3 contains 13 residues. Germline CDR1 reads MNHEY; CDR2 reads SMNVEV (reference sequence). This CDR3 is CASKGQGRTEAFF. CDR3 sequence (DNA): TGTGCCAGCAAGGGACAGGGCAGAACTGAAGCTTTCTTT.

The genes are TRBV5-6 and TRBJ1-1; D might be TRBD1 (5 bases). Germline V gene lookup returns CDR1 SGHDT and CDR2 YYEEEE. The CDR3 is 13 residues long. V was cut by 5 bases and J by 7 bases, with 15 bases left in between. In DNA, the CDR3 is TGTGCCAGCAGGGGGCTTTCGCTCCGTGAAGCTTTCTTT. This translates into CASRGLSLREAFF.

The chain joins TRBV4-3 to TRBJ2-2; TRBD2 aligns across 8 bases. The CDR3 runs 15 residues. Trimming removed 6 bases from V and 5 bases from J; junction bases left unmatched: 8. Germline CDR1 is LGHNA and CDR2 is YSLEER. The CDR3 here is CASSQSPGGTGELFF. CDR3 nucleotides: TGCGCCAGCAGTCAAAGCCCGGGGGGGACCGGGGAGCTGTTTTTT.

This clone came up a few times. CDR3 nucleotides: TGCGCCAGCAGTCGGGCTACACAGGGGTCAGGCTCCTACGAGCAGTACTTC. The encoded protein is CASSRATQGSGSYEQYF. The rearrangement links TRBV23-1 to TRBJ2-7; the match to TRBD1 covers 7 bases. TRBV23-1 is identified as an open reading frame with a role that is uncertain. This CDR3 comprises 17 residues. Germline trimming cut 4 bases from V and 0 bases from J; bases unmatched to any gene: 12.